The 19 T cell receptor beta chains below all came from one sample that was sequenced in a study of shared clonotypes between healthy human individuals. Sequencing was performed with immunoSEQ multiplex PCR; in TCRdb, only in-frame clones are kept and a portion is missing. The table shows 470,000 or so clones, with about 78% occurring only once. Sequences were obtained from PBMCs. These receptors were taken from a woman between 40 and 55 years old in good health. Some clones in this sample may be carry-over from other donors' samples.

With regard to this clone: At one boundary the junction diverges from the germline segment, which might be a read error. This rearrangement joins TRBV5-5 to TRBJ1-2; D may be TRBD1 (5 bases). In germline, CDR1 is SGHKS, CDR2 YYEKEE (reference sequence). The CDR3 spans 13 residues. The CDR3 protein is CASSQEPRTGYTF. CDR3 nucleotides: TGCGCCAGCAGCCAAGAACCTAGGACAGGCTACACCTTC.

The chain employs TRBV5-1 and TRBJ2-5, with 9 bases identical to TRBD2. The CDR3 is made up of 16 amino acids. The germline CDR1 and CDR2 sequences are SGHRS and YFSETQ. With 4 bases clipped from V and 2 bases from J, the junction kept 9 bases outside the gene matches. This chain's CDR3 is CASSRTTSGTQETQYF. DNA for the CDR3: TGCGCCAGCAGCCGAACGACTAGCGGAACACAAGAGACCCAGTACTTC.

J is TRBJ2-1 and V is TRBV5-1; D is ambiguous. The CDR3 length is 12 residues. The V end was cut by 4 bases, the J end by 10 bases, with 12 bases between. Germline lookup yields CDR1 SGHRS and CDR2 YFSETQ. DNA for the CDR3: TGCGCCAGCAGCCCTTCATGGATGGAGCAGTTCTTC. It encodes CASSPSWMEQFF.

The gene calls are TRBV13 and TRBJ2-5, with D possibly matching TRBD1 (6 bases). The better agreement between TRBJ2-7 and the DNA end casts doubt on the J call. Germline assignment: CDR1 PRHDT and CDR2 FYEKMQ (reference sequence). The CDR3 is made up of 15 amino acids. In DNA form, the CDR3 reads TGTGCCAGCAGCTTGGGGGCCTCCGGCTCCTACGAGCAGTACTTC. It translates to CASSLGASGSYEQYF.

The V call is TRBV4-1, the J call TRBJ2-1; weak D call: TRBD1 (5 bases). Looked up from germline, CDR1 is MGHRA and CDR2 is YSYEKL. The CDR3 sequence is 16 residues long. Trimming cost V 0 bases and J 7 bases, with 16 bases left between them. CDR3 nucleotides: TGCGCCAGCAGCCAAGAAGTGGCGTCAGGGCGAAATGAGCAGTTCTTC. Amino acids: CASSQEVASGRNEQFF.

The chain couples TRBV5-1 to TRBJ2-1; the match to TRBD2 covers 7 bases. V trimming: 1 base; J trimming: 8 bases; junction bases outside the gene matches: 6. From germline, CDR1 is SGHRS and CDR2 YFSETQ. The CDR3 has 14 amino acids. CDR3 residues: CASSLQGAGDEQFF. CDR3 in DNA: TGCGCCAGCAGCTTGCAGGGTGCGGGGGATGAGCAGTTCTTC.

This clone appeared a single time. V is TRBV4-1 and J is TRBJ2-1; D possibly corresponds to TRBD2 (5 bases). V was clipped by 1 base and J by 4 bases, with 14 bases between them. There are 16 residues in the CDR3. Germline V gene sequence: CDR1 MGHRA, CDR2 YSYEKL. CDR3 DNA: TGCGCCAGCAGCCAAGTTCTAGAGCGGCTATACAATGAGCAGTTCTTC. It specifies CASSQVLERLYNEQFF.

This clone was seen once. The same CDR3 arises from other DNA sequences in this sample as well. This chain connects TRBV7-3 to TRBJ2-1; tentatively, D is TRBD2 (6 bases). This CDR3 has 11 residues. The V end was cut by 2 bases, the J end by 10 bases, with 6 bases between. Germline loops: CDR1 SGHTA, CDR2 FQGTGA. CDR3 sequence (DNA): TGTGCCAGCAGCTTAGGGGGGGAGCAGTTCTTC. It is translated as CASSLGGEQFF. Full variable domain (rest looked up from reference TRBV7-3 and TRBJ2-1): GAGVSQTPSNKVTEKGKYVELRCDPISGHTALYWYRQSLGQGPEFLIYFQGTGAADDSGLPNDRFFAVRPEGSVSTLKIQRTERGDSAVYLCASSLGGEQFFGPGTRLTVL.

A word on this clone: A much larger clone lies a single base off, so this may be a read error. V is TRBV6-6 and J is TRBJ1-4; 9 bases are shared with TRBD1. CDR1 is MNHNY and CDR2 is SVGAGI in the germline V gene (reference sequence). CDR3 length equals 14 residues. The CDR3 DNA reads TGTGCCAGCAGTTACGGGACAGGGCTTGAAAAACTGTTGTTT. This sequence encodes CASSYGTGLEKLLF.

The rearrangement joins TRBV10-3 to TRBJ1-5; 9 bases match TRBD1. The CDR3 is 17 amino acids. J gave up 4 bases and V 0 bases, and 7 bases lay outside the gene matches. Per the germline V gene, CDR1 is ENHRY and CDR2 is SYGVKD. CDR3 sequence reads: CAISESSADRGNQPQHF. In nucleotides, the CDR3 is TGTGCCATCAGTGAGTCATCGGCGGACAGGGGAAATCAGCCCCAGCATTTT.

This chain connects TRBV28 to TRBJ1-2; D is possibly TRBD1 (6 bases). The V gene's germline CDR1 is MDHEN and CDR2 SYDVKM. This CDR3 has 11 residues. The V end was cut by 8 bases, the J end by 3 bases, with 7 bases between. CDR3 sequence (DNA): TGTGCCAGCCAGGGGTACTATGGCTACACCTTC. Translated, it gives CASQGYYGYTF.

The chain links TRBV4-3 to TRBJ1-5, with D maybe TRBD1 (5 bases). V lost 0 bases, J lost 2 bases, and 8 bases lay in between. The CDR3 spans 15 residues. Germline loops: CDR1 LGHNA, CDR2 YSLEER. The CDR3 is CASSQDVRGNQPQHF. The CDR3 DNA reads TGCGCCAGCAGCCAAGACGTCAGGGGCAATCAGCCCCAGCATTTT.

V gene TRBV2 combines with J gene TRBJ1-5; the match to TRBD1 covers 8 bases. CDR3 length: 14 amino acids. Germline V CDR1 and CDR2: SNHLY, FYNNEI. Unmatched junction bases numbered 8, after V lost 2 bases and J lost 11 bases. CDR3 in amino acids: CASSERGQEFAQHF. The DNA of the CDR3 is TGTGCCAGCAGTGAACGGGGACAGGAATTTGCCCAGCATTTT.

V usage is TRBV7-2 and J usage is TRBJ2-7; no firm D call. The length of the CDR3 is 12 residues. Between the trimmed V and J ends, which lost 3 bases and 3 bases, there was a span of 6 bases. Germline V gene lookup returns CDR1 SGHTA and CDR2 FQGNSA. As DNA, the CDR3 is TGTGCCAGCAGCTTTCTTAACTACGAGCAGTACTTC. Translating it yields CASSFLNYEQYF.

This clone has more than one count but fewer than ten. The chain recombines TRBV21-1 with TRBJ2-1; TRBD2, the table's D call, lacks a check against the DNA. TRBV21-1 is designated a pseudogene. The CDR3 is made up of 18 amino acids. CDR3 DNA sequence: TGTGCCAGCAGCAACTTTCTAATGGCGGGAGGGCCGTATAATGAGCAGTTCTTC. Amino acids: CASSNFLMAGGPYNEQFF.

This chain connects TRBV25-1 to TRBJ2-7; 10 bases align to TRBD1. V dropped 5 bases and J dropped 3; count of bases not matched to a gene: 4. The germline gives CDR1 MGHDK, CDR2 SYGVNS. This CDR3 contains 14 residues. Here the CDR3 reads CASSRQGARYEQYF. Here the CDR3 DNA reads TGTGCCAGCAGTAGACAGGGGGCCCGCTACGAGCAGTACTTC.

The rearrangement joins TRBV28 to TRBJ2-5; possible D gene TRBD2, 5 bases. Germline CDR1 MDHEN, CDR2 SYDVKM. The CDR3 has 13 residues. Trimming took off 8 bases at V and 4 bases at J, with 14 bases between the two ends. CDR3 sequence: CASRKAGVETQYF. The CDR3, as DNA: TGTGCCAGCCGCAAGGCCGGGGTAGAGACCCAGTACTTC.

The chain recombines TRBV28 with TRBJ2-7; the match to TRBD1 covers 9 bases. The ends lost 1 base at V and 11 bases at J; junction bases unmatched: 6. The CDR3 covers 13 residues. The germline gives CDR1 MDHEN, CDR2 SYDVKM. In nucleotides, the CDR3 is TGTGCCAGCAGTTTATTGGGACAGGGTAGGAAGTACTTC. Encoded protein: CASSLLGQGRKYF.

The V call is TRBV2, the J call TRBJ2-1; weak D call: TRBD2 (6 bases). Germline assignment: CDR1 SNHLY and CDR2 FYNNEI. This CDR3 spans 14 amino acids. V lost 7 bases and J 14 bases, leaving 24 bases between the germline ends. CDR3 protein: CASTEGLARTMEFF. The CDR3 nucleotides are TGTGCCAGCACCGAAGGGCTAGCGAGGACGATGGAGTTCTTC.